This TCR beta chain appears in the sequencing data of a study of blood T cell repertoires in COVID-19. The CDR3 totals 13 residues. Trimming took 6 bases from V and 9 from J; bases not matched to a gene: 8. TCRdb's table, derived via immunoSEQ multiplex PCR, lists solely in-frame clones and lacks some. This sample has 250,000 to 300,000 clones, with 75% to 90% found just once. The rearrangement joins TRBV12-3 or TRBV12-4 to TRBJ2-1; TRBD2 agrees at 7 bases. Sequencing was done on a sample of peripheral blood. This TCR was sampled from a woman aged 50 to 60 who had recovered from COVID-19. The CDR3 loop is CASSPGTTIEQFF. The CDR3 coding sequence is TGTGCCAGCAGCCCAGGGACTACCATTGAGCAGTTCTTC.